Each of the 5 T cell receptor beta chains below was sequenced from the same sample in a study of early T cells in non-severe SARS-CoV-2 infection. TCRdb analysed the 5' RACE reads with MiXCR anew, one entry per CDR3 protein. In the table there are about 88,000 distinct CDR3 sequences, about 15% of which are singletons. Material for sequencing was whole blood. The receptor source for this set is an adult who was a healthcare worker with PCR-confirmed SARS-CoV-2 infection or an uninfected control (not recorded which).

This clonotype was counted only a few times. This chain connects TRBV7-2 to TRBJ2-1, with D possibly being TRBD2 (6 bases). Looked up from germline, CDR1 is SGHTA and CDR2 is FQGNSA. The length of the CDR3 is 17 residues. V lost 0 bases and J lost 0, with 12 bases in between. CDR3 sequence (DNA): TGTGCCAGCAGCTTAGCGCGGGGCCTCAGCTCCTACAATGAGCAGTTCTTC. The encoded protein is CASSLARGLSSYNEQFF.

This clonotype has more than one count but fewer than ten. The chain couples TRBV20-1 to TRBJ2-4; a weak D match, TRBD2 (7 bases). Trimming pared 4 bases from V and 6 bases from J, leaving 22 bases between. This CDR3 has 16 amino acids. The germline V gene encodes CDR1 DFQATT and CDR2 SNEGSKA (reference sequence). Here the CDR3 DNA reads TGCAGTGCTATCCCCCGGGGGGCTTTCGGGGGAAACATTCAGTACTTC. As protein: CSAIPRGAFGGNIQYF.

The chain has TRBV20-1 and TRBJ2-3; D not certain. The CDR3 covers 12 residues. Germline V CDR1 and CDR2: DFQATT, SNEGSKA (reference sequence). Trimming left V 1 base short and J 4 bases short, with 6 bases between. The CDR3 is CSARGLSDTQYF. DNA of the CDR3: TGCAGTGCTAGAGGACTGTCAGATACGCAGTATTTT.

The rearrangement uses TRBV7-8 and TRBJ2-7; 9 nucleotides line up with TRBD2. The CDR3 spans 16 residues. Germline V gene lookup returns CDR1 SGHVS and CDR2 FQNEAQ. Trimming cost V 5 bases and J 0 bases; bases outside gene matches: 8. The DNA for the CDR3 is TGTGCCAGCAGCCCCCGGGGTAGCGGGAGCTCCTACGAGCAGTACTTC. This codes for CASSPRGSGSSYEQYF.

This clonotype was picked up many times. V gene TRBV7-9 combines with J gene TRBJ2-2; 8 bases line up with TRBD2. The junction had 8 bases not matched to a gene; V was cut back by 7 bases and J by 1 base. The CDR3 runs to 16 residues. In germline, CDR1 is SEHNR, CDR2 FQNEAQ (reference sequence). The CDR3 loop is CASKQKTSENTGELFF. The CDR3 bases are TGTGCCAGCAAACAAAAGACTAGCGAGAACACCGGGGAGCTGTTTTTT.